The 3 T cell receptor beta chains in this list originate from one sample, sequenced in a study of metastatic and nonmetastatic thyroid tumors. TCRdb reprocessed the PCR reads via MiXCR. The repertoire has about 40,000 clones, roughly 11% of them found once; the top ten carry under 25%. All patients were untreated before thyroid surgery. Sequencing input: blood. Source of these receptors: a female donor with papillary thyroid cancer or a benign thyroid nodule (not recorded which). Some clones in this sample may be carry-over from other donors' samples.

This clone was seen ten or more times. The genes are TRBV4-1 and TRBJ1-2, with no clear D. V was pared by 6 bases and J by 4 bases, with 12 bases between. This CDR3 has 13 amino acids. CDR1 is MGHRA and CDR2 is YSYEKL in the germline V gene. The CDR3 coding sequence is TGCGCCAGCAGTCCTGCTGAGGGCTATGGCTACACCTTC. Translation gives CASSPAEGYGYTF.

This clone was seen many times. The genes are TRBV6-1 and TRBJ2-7; tentatively, D is TRBD1 (6 bases). Germline CDR1 MNHNS, CDR2 SASEGT. This CDR3 region has 14 residues. V gave up 4 bases and J gave up 2 bases, with 12 bases separating them. The CDR3 DNA reads as TGTGCCAGCAGTGTCCAGGGGACCACCTACGAGCAGTACTTC. Amino acids: CASSVQGTTYEQYF.

The gene calls are TRBV20-1 and TRBJ1-5; D ambiguous. This CDR3 is built from 12 residues. The germline gives CDR1 DFQATT, CDR2 SNEGSKA (reference sequence). The V end was cut by 4 bases, the J end by 1 base, with 5 bases between. The CDR3 sequence is CSAIGSNQPQHF. CDR3 DNA: TGCAGTGCTATCGGGAGCAATCAGCCCCAGCATTTT.